Listed here is a single TCR beta chain. This entry comes from a study of cytomegalovirus exposure and HLA in healthy donors. Use of 60 Vbeta and 13 Jbeta primers characterized the PCR. Authors' analysis steps: Around 9.9 million shared chains were among the roughly 80 million unique TCR beta chains that a later analysis counted. TCRdb keeps only in-frame clones here, not all; method: immunoSEQ multiplex PCR. V, J and clone size are those of that table, while D and trimming were read from the DNA. The data contain tens of thousands of clones, nearly 80% of them singletons. The germline V gene encodes CDR1 SGHRS and CDR2 YFSETQ. The CDR3 runs 15 residues. Between the trimmed V and J ends, which lost 1 base and 3 bases, there was a span of 11 bases.

Sample: PBMCs. V gene TRBV5-1 combines with J gene TRBJ1-5, with D possibly TRBD1 on 5 matching bases. The TCR was taken from a woman in her forties or fifties in good health and CMV-seropositive. The CDR3 nucleotides read TGCGCCAGCAGCTTGCTTCCAGGGAACAATCAGCCCCAGCATTTT. Translating gives CASSLLPGNNQPQHF. Combining the CDR3 with reference TRBV5-1 and TRBJ1-5 gives the whole variable domain KAGVTQTPRYLIKTRGQQVTLSCSPISGHRSVSWYQQTPGQGLQFLFEYFSETQRNKGNFPGRFSGRQFSNSRSEMNVSTLELGDSALYLCASSLLPGNNQPQHFGDGTRLSIL.